The rows below give T cell receptor beta chains drawn from one sample of a study of blood T cell repertoires in COVID-19. Generated by immunoSEQ multiplex PCR, the TCRdb table keeps only in-frame clones and is missing some. Of around 170,000 clones in the sample, roughly nine tenths were seen once. The sequencing input was peripheral blood. The receptors were gathered from a man in his fifties or sixties with acute or convalescent COVID-19. The CDR3 runs from the conserved cysteine through the conserved F or W. D genes are given only for firm matches. Rows may omit the clone size; those that give it use once, few, many or a size class.

abundance	d_gene	v_gene	j_gene	CDR3nt	CDR3aa
-	-	TRBV5-1	TRBJ2-3	TGCGCCAGCAGCAGACGGGTAGCGGTGACAGATACGCAGTATTTT	CASSRRVAVTDTQYF
-	TRBD2	TRBV7-8	TRBJ2-2	TGTGCCAGCAGCTTGACTAGCGGGGGCCGGAACACCGGGGAGCTGTTTTTT	CASSLTSGGRNTGELFF
-	TRBD1	TRBV27	TRBJ2-7	TGTGCCAGCAGAGATTTGACAGGGGAAACTGAGCAGTACTTC	CASRDLTGETEQYF
few	TRBD1	TRBV24-1	TRBJ1-1	TGTGCCACCAGTGACCCGGGACAGGGGGGTGAAGCTTTCTTT	CATSDPGQGGEAFF
-	TRBD2	TRBV10-2	TRBJ2-4	TGCGCCAGCGGGGGGGGAAACATTCAGTACTTC	CASGGGNIQYF
-	-	TRBV6-2/TRBV6-3	TRBJ2-7	TGTGCCAGCAGTTACCTTGAAGCTCCCTACGAGCAGTACTTC	CASSYLEAPYEQYF
-	TRBD1	TRBV2	TRBJ2-7	TGTGCCAGCAGTGGACAGGGGGCGGACGAGCAGTACTTC	CASSGQGADEQYF
-	-	TRBV24-1	TRBJ1-2	TGTGCCACCAAGGGAGTACATGGCTACACCTTC	CATKGVHGYTF
-	TRBD2	TRBV5-4	TRBJ2-1	TGTGCCAGCAGCACCCATGGGGGCGGGAGGGCCTATGAGCAGTTCTTC	CASSTHGGGRAYEQFF
-	-	TRBV10-3	TRBJ2-7	TGTGCCATCAGTCTCGGGGAGGCTTCCTACGAGCAGTACTTC	CAISLGEASYEQYF
-	-	TRBV12-3/TRBV12-4	TRBJ2-3	TGTGCCAGCTCCCGGGGGGATACGCAGTATTTT	CASSRGDTQYF
-	TRBD1	TRBV27	TRBJ1-4	TGTGCCAGCATACCGGGCCGGGACAGGGGAGAAAAACTGTTTTTT	CASIPGRDRGEKLFF
once	-	TRBV9	TRBJ1-1	TGTGCCAGCAGCGTAGGGCTTCACACTGAAGCTTTCTTT	CASSVGLHTEAFF
-	-	TRBV19	TRBJ2-2	TGTGCCAGTAGTATTTCCGGGAACACCGGGGAGCTGTTTTTT	CASSISGNTGELFF
few	TRBD2	TRBV9	TRBJ2-2	TGTGCCAGCAGCCTAAGCGGGGGGGCGACCGGGGAGCTGTTTTTT	CASSLSGGATGELFF
-	TRBD2	TRBV24-1	TRBJ2-1	TGTGCCACCACTAGCGGGGGGGCCTCCTACAATGAGCAGTTCTTC	CATTSGGASYNEQFF
-	-	TRBV18	TRBJ2-4	TGTGCCAGCGCCCTGGGAGTGGCAGACATTTCTGTTCAGTACTTC	CASALGVADISVQYF
-	TRBD1	TRBV5-1	TRBJ1-2	TGCGCCAGCAGCTTTCTTCCGGGACAGGAGACAAACTATGGCTACACCTTC	CASSFLPGQETNYGYTF
-	TRBD1	TRBV5-6	TRBJ1-1	TGTGCCAGCAGCTGGGGGACAGTGAATAGGAGGAACACTGAAGCTTTCTTT	CASSWGTVNRRNTEAFF
-	TRBD1	TRBV18	TRBJ1-1	TGTGCCAGCCAAGGGACAGGGGGAATTATCGCTGAAGCTTTCTTT	CASQGTGGIIAEAFF
once	-	TRBV5-1	TRBJ2-5	TGCGCCAGCAGCTTGTTCTATTTTGAGACCCAGTACTTC	CASSLFYFETQYF
-	-	TRBV7-9	TRBJ1-5	TGTGCCAGCAGCTCAACGGTCAGCGGCAATCAGCCCCAGCATTTT	CASSSTVSGNQPQHF
-	TRBD2	TRBV5-6	TRBJ2-5	TGTGCCAGCAGCCCGGGACTAGCGGGGGGGGAAGAGACCCAGTACTTC	CASSPGLAGGEETQYF
-	-	TRBV4-3	TRBJ2-7	TGCGCCAGCAGCCAAGAAGGGGGTCGGTATTGTGGAATCGAGCAGTACTTC	CASSQEGGRYCGIEQYF
few	-	TRBV24-1	TRBJ1-2	TGTGCCACCAGTGACTCCGGTCGCGTCTATGGCTACACCTTC	CATSDSGRVYGYTF